The 2 T cell receptor beta chains below all came from one sample that was sequenced in a study of T cells after yellow fever vaccination. TCRdb fed the 5' RACE reads into MiXCR, producing one record per CDR3 protein. The table includes around 200,000 distinct CDR3 sequences, 8% to 13% detected once. The starting material was CD8+ T cells sorted from PBMCs, obtained 15 days after the yellow fever booster vaccination. The receptor set was obtained from a man between 18 and 29 years old who received the YFV17D yellow fever vaccine.

The chain joins TRBV9 to TRBJ2-2; the D is unclear. Between the trimmed V and J ends, which lost 2 bases and 9 bases, there was a span of 8 bases. Germline assignment: CDR1 SGDLS and CDR2 YYNGEE. CDR3 length: 12 amino acids. The DNA of the CDR3 is TGTGCCAGCAGCGTGAGTAGCTGGGAGCTGTTTTTT. This encodes CASSVSSWELFF.

This clonotype was counted a few times. This chain links TRBV6-2 or TRBV6-3 with TRBJ2-7; no definite D call. V shed 0 bases and J shed 2 bases, with 20 bases lying between them. This CDR3 region has 18 residues. Germline assignment: CDR1 MNHEY and CDR2 SVGEGT. In nucleotides, the CDR3 is TGTGCCAGCAGTTACTCGAAGCGTCGCAGCGCCCTTACCTACGAGCAGTACTTC. Amino acid sequence: CASSYSKRRSALTYEQYF.